A selection of T cell receptor beta chains follows, all from one sample in a study of T cell responses to AZD1222 COVID-19 vaccine. Clones were read by immunoSEQ multiplex PCR, and TCRdb kept only the in-frame ones, dropping some. The top ten clones hold less than 1% of a sample with 130,000 or so clones, about 92% of them seen once. Specimen: peripheral blood, collected on day 0 of MenACWY control vaccination. These receptors came from an adult in good health. The CDR3 runs from the conserved cysteine through the conserved F or W. The D gene is left open where the match is weak. Clone size is shown for a subset of rows, as once, few, many or a class of expanded clone.

abundance	v_gene	j_gene	d_gene	len	CDR3aa	CDR3nt
-	TRBV18	TRBJ2-6	TRBD2	18	CASSPTSGSSSGANVLTF	TGTGCCAGCTCACCAACTAGCGGGAGCTCCTCTGGGGCCAACGTCCTGACTTTC
-	TRBV10-3	TRBJ1-4	TRBD1	17	CAISESGTGGSHEKLFF	TGTGCCATCAGTGAGTCTGGGACAGGGGGATCGCATGAAAAACTGTTTTTT
-	TRBV28	TRBJ2-5	-	11	CASSFSETQYF	TGTGCCAGCAGTTTCTCAGAGACCCAGTACTTC
-	TRBV5-1	TRBJ2-1	TRBD2	17	CASSRGLAGFSYNEQFF	TGCGCCAGCAGCAGGGGACTAGCGGGGTTCTCCTACAATGAGCAGTTCTTC
-	TRBV28	TRBJ1-5	-	15	CASFASDRLNQPQHF	TGTGCCAGTTTTGCTTCGGACAGACTCAATCAGCCCCAGCATTTT
-	TRBV5-5	TRBJ2-2	TRBD2	17	CARPGLAGGPATGELFF	TGTGCCAGACCGGGACTAGCGGGAGGGCCGGCCACCGGGGAGCTGTTTTTT
-	TRBV5-4	TRBJ2-2	-	15	CASSLGRANTGELFF	TGTGCCAGCAGCTTGGGAAGAGCGAACACCGGGGAGCTGTTTTTT
-	TRBV30	TRBJ2-5	-	12	CAWSKQQETQYF	TGTGCCTGGAGTAAACAGCAAGAGACCCAGTACTTC
few	TRBV6-5	TRBJ1-1	TRBD1	12	CASSPTGEVAFF	TGTGCCAGCAGCCCGACAGGGGAGGTAGCTTTCTTT
few	TRBV19	TRBJ1-1	TRBD1	12	CASGDRVTEAFF	TGTGCCAGTGGGGACAGGGTCACTGAAGCTTTCTTT
-	TRBV4-3	TRBJ1-2	TRBD1	15	CASSQAGGRDGGYTF	TGCGCCAGCAGCCAAGCAGGGGGGCGCGACGGTGGCTACACCTTC
-	TRBV2	TRBJ2-1	-	14	CASSEASLYNEQFF	TGTGCCAGCAGTGAGGCTAGCCTATACAATGAGCAGTTCTTC
-	TRBV4-2	TRBJ2-3	TRBD1	16	CASSQYGTGSTDTQYF	TGTGCCAGCAGCCAATACGGGACAGGGAGCACAGATACGCAGTATTTT
once	TRBV3-1/TRBV3-2	TRBJ1-5	-	14	CASSPLLWGQPQHF	TGTGCCAGCAGCCCGCTGCTATGGGGTCAGCCCCAGCATTTT
-	TRBV6-5	TRBJ1-2	-	14	CASSYSRGLDGYTF	TGTGCCAGCAGTTACTCGAGGGGTCTCGATGGCTACACCTTC
once	TRBV6-5	TRBJ1-1	-	15	CASNKNLGRGTEAFF	TGTGCCAGCAACAAGAACCTAGGGAGAGGGACTGAAGCTTTCTTT
-	TRBV7-8	TRBJ1-4	TRBD1	16	CASSLPGTGRREKLFF	TGTGCCAGCAGCTTACCTGGGACAGGGAGGAGAGAAAAACTGTTTTTT
-	TRBV27	TRBJ2-6	-	16	CASSLSQGSGANVLTF	TGTGCCAGCAGTTTAAGCCAAGGATCTGGGGCCAACGTCCTGACTTTC
-	TRBV11-2	TRBJ1-1	-	12	CASSLDPRTAFF	TGTGCCAGCAGCTTAGACCCCCGCACAGCTTTCTTT
-	TRBV5-1	TRBJ1-4	TRBD1	15	CASSSSGTVAEKLFF	TGCGCCAGCAGCTCCTCCGGGACAGTGGCCGAAAAACTGTTTTTT